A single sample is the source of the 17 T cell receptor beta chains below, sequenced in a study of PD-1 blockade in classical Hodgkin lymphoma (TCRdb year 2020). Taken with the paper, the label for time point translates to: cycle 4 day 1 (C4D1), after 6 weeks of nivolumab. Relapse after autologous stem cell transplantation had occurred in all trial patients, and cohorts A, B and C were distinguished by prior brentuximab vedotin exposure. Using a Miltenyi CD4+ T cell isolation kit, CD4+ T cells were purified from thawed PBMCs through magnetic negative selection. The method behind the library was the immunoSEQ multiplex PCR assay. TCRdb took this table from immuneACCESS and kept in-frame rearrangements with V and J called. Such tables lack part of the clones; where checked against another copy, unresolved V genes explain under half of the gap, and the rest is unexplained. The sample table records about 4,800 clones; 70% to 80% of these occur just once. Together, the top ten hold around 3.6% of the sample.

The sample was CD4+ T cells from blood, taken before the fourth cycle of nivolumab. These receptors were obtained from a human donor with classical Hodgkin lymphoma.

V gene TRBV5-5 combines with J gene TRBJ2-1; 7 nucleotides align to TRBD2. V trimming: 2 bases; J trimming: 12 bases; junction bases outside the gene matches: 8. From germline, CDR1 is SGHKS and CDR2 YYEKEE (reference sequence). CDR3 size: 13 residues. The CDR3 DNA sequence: TGTGCCAGCAGCTTCGCCGGCGGGGAGGGGCAGTTCTTC. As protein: CASSFAGGEGQFF.

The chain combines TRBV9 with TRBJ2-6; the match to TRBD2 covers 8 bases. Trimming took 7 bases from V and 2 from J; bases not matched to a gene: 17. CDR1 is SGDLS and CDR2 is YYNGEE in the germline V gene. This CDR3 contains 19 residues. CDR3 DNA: TGTGCCAGCTCGACGAGTGGCGGGGGGACCCGGACTGGGGCCAACGTCCTGACTTTC. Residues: CASSTSGGGTRTGANVLTF.

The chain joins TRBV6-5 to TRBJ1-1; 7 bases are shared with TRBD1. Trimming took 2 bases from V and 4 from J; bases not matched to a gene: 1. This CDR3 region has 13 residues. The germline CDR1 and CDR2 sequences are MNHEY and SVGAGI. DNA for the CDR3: TGTGCCAGCAGTTACCCAGGGGGCACTGAAGCTTTCTTT. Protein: CASSYPGGTEAFF.

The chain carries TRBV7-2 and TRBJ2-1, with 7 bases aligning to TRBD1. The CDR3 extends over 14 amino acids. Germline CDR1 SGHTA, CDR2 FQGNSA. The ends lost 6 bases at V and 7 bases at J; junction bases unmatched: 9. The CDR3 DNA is TGTGCCAGCAGTTCCCCGACAGGGCTAAATGAGCAGTTCTTC. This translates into CASSSPTGLNEQFF.

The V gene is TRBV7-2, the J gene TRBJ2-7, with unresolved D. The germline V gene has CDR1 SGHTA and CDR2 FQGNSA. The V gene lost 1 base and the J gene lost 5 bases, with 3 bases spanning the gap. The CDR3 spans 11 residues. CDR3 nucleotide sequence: TGTGCCAGCAGCTTAGTTAACGAGCAGTACTTC. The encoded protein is CASSLVNEQYF.

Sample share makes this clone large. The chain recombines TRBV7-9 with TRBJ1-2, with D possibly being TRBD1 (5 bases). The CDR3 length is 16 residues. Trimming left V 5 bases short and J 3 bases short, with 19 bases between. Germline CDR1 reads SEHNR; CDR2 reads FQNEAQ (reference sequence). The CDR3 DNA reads TGTGCCAGCAGCCCGCAGGGACGGCAGGGCGACTATGGCTACACCTTC. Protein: CASSPQGRQGDYGYTF.

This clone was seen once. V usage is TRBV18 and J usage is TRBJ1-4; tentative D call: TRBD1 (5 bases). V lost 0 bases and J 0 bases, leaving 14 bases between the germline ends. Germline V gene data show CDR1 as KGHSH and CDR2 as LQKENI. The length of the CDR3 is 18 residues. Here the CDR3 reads CASSPPFVGVATNEKLFF. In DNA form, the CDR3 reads TGTGCCAGCTCACCACCTTTCGTGGGGGTGGCAACTAATGAAAAACTGTTTTTT.

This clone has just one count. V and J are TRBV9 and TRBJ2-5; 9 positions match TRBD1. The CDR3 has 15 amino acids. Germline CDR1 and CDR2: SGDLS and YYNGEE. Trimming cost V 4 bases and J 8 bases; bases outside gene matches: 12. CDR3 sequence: CASSLWGDRVLTQYF. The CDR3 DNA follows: TGTGCCAGCAGCCTGTGGGGGGACAGGGTATTAACCCAGTACTTC.

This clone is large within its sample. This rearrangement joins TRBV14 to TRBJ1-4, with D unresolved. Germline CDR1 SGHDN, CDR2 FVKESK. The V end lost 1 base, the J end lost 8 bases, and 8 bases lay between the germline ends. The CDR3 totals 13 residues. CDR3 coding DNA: TGTGCCAGCAGCCAAGGGTTTGCGGAAAAACTGTTTTTT. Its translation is CASSQGFAEKLFF.

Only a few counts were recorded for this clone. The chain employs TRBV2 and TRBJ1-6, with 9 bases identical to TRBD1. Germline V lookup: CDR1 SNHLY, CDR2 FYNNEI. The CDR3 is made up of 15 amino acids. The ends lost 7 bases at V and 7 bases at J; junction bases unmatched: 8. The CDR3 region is CASIGTGRKNSPLHF. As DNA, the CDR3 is TGTGCCAGCATCGGGACAGGGAGGAAAAATTCACCCCTCCACTTT.

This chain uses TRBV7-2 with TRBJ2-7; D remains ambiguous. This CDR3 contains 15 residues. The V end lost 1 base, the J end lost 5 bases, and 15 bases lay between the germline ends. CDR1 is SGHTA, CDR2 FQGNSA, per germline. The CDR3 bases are TGTGCCAGCAGCTTAGTAAGCGTGTCGGTCAACGAGCAGTACTTC. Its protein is CASSLVSVSVNEQYF.

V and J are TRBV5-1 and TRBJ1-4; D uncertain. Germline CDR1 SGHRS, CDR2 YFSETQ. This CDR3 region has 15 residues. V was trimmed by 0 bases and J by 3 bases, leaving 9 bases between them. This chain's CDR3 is CASSLVAGPNEKLFF. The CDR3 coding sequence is TGCGCCAGCAGCTTGGTCGCGGGCCCTAATGAAAAACTGTTTTTT.

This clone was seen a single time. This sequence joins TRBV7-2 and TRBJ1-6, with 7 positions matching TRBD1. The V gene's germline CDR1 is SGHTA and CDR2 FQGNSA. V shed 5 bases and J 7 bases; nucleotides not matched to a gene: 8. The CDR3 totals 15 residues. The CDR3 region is CASSVTPGQNSPLHF. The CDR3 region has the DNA TGTGCCAGCAGCGTGACCCCGGGACAGAATTCACCCCTCCACTTT.

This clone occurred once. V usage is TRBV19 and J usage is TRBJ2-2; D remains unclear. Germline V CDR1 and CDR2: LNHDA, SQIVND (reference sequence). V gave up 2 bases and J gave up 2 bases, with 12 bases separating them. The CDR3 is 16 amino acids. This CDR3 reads CASSIIGPINTGELFF. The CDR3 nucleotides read TGTGCCAGTAGTATAATTGGGCCAATCAACACCGGGGAGCTGTTTTTT.

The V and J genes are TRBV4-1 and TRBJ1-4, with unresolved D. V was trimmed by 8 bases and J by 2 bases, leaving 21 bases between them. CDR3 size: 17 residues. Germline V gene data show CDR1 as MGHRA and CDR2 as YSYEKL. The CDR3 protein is CASGRLGLTTTNEKLFF. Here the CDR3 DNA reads TGCGCCAGCGGCCGCTTAGGGCTAACCACGACTAATGAAAAACTGTTTTTT.

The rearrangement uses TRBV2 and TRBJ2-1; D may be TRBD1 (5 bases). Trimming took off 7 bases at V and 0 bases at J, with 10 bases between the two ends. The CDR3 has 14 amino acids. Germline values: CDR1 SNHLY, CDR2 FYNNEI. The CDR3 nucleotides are TGTGCCAGCAAGACAGAGAGCTCCTACAATGAGCAGTTCTTC. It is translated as CASKTESSYNEQFF. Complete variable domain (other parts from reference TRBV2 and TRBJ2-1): EPEVTQTPSHQVTQMGQEVILRCVPISNHLYFYWYRQILGQKVEFLVSFYNNEISEKSEIFDDQFSVERPDGSNFTLKIRSTKLEDSAMYFCASKTESSYNEQFFGPGTRLTVL.

The CDR3 loop reads CASSLSGQSYGYTF. The CDR3 bases are TGCGCCAGCAGCCTTAGTGGGCAGAGCTATGGCTACACCTTC. This rearrangement joins TRBV4-3 to TRBJ1-2; D unresolved. The V end lost 4 bases, the J end lost 4 bases, and 13 bases lay between the germline ends. This CDR3 comprises 14 residues. The germline gives CDR1 LGHNA, CDR2 YSLEER.